This T cell receptor beta chain originates from a study of blood T cell repertoires in COVID-19. Germline V gene sequence: CDR1 KGHSH, CDR2 LQKENI. CDR3 size: 12 residues. Sequencing used immunoSEQ multiplex PCR; TCRdb keeps in-frame clones, though not all of them. The repertoire holds 97,000 or so clones, roughly 87% seen once, with about 18% in the top ten. This clonotype was sampled from an elderly man with acute or convalescent COVID-19. The sequenced sample was peripheral blood. This chain joins TRBV18 and TRBJ1-1; D is unresolved. Here the CDR3 DNA reads TGTGTCACCAGCGAAGCGAACACTGAAGCTTTCTTT. Amino acids: CVTSEANTEAFF.